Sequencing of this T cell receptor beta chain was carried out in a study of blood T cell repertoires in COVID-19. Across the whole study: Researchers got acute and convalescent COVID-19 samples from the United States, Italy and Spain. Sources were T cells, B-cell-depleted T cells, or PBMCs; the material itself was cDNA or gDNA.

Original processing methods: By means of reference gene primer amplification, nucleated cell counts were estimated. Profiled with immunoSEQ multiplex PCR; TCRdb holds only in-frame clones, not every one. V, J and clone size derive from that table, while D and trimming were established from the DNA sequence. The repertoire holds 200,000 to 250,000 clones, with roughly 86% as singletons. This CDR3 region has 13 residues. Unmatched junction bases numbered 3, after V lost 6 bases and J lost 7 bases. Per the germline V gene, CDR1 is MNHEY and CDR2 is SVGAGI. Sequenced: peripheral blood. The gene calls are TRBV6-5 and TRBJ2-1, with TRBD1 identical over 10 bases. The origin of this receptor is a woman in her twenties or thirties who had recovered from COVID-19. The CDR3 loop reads CASRRTGGNEQFF. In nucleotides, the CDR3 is TGTGCCAGCAGGAGGACAGGGGGTAATGAGCAGTTCTTC.